Presented here are 25 T cell receptor beta chains from one specimen sequenced in a study of a mutant IDH1 vaccine in newly diagnosed glioma (dated by TCRdb to 2020 to 2023). Per the publication, the time point label means: week 47, end of study. Every vaccine dose consisted of 300 ug of a 20-mer mutant IDH1 peptide in Montanide, administered subcutaneously together with topical imiquimod. Library preparation used the immunoSEQ multiplex PCR assay. The source is immuneACCESS, and TCRdb retained only in-frame sequences with V and J called. Part of the clones is not carried over; for the studies checked, unresolved V genes explain less than half of this, and the remainder is unexplained. The sample includes around 54,000 clones, with around 86% observed a single time. Over 2.5% of the sample goes to the ten largest clones. Their specific antigens are unknown. The sample was PBMCs, taken from a glioma patient whose treatment included an IDH1 peptide vaccine. Every receptor here comes from a woman aged 50 to 60 with glioma.

The rearrangement links TRBV14 to TRBJ2-5, with D tentatively TRBD1 (5 bases). The CDR3 consists of 12 residues. Germline loops: CDR1 SGHDN, CDR2 FVKESK. Between the trimmed V and J ends, which lost 6 bases and 4 bases, there was a span of 9 bases. The CDR3 spells CASSPGSETQYF. CDR3 in DNA: TGTGCCAGCAGTCCAGGGTCAGAGACCCAGTACTTC.

V gene TRBV5-4 combines with J gene TRBJ1-2, with unresolved D. In germline, CDR1 is SGHNT, CDR2 YYREEE (reference sequence). The CDR3 sequence is 18 residues long. V dropped 4 bases and J dropped 3 bases, with 25 bases sitting between them. CDR3 loop: CASSPLGLKSPRHYGYTF. As DNA, the CDR3 is TGTGCCAGCAGCCCCCTTGGACTTAAGTCCCCTAGGCACTATGGCTACACCTTC.

This clone was detected only once. The chain joins TRBV5-1 to TRBJ2-7; TRBD1 might be the D (6 bases). Germline V gives CDR1 SGHRS, CDR2 YFSETQ. Trimming cost V 4 bases and J 0 bases, with 14 bases left between them. CDR3 length: 15 amino acids. The CDR3 DNA reads TGCGCCAGCAGCCTTACAGGGACGAGCTCCTACGAGCAGTACTTC. This encodes CASSLTGTSSYEQYF. Combining the CDR3 with reference TRBV5-1 and TRBJ2-7 gives the whole variable domain KAGVTQTPRYLIKTRGQQVTLSCSPISGHRSVSWYQQTPGQGLQFLFEYFSETQRNKGNFPGRFSGRQFSNSRSEMNVSTLELGDSALYLCASSLTGTSSYEQYFGPGTRLTVT.

This chain links TRBV4-2 with TRBJ1-2; no reliable D call. CDR1 is LGHNA and CDR2 is YNFKEQ in the germline V gene. The CDR3 covers 11 residues. V shed 3 bases and J shed 10 bases, with 9 bases lying between them. The CDR3 region is CASSHRAHYTF. In nucleotides, the CDR3 is TGTGCCAGCAGCCATCGAGCCCACTACACCTTC.

This clone was recorded a few times. The gene calls are TRBV2 and TRBJ1-4; D is unresolved. CDR3 length equals 14 residues. Trimming cost V 6 bases and J 3 bases, with 11 bases left between them. Germline CDR1 is SNHLY and CDR2 is FYNNEI. Here the CDR3 reads CASRLRGANEKLFF. As DNA, the CDR3 is TGTGCCAGCAGACTTCGGGGAGCTAATGAAAAACTGTTTTTT.

The V and J genes are TRBV27 and TRBJ1-2, with D tentatively TRBD1 (5 bases). The CDR3 is 14 amino acids. Germline values: CDR1 MNHEY, CDR2 SMNVEV (reference sequence). The ends were cut back, 2 bases at V and 3 bases at J, with 10 bases in the middle. The CDR3 loop is CASSLRGWDYGYTF. DNA of the CDR3: TGTGCCAGCAGTTTACGGGGGTGGGACTATGGCTACACCTTC.

The V call is TRBV19, the J call TRBJ1-2; no reliable D call. The germline V and J ends were trimmed by 6 bases and 2 bases, with 16 bases remaining between them. The V gene's germline CDR1 is LNHDA and CDR2 SQIVND (reference sequence). This CDR3 is built from 15 residues. DNA of the CDR3: TGTGCCAGTAGCTTGCGGGGAGAGGGAAACTATGGCTACACCTTC. As protein: CASSLRGEGNYGYTF.

The V gene is TRBV7-2, the J gene TRBJ2-5; 14 bases map to TRBD2. Germline loops: CDR1 SGHTA, CDR2 FQGNSA. The CDR3 runs to 15 residues. V shed 5 bases, J shed 7 bases, and the junction held 6 bases outside the gene matches. CDR3 amino acids: CASSLGTSGGMTQYF. The CDR3 nucleotides are TGTGCCAGCAGCCTCGGGACTAGCGGGGGCATGACCCAGTACTTC.

The V call is TRBV6-1, the J call TRBJ1-6; D gene ambiguous. This CDR3 is 15 amino acids long. V was cut by 3 bases and J by 6 bases, with 12 bases left in between. Germline loops: CDR1 MNHNS, CDR2 SASEGT. The CDR3 nucleotides are TGTGCCAGCAGTGATGTAACAGCTAGTAATTCACCCCTCCACTTT. Translating gives CASSDVTASNSPLHF.

This chain uses TRBV15 with TRBJ2-1; D unclear. There are 14 residues in the CDR3. Between the trimmed V and J ends, which lost 1 base and 3 bases, there was a span of 7 bases. Germline V lookup: CDR1 LNHNV, CDR2 YYDKDF (reference sequence). Here the CDR3 DNA reads TGTGCCACCAGCAGAGCGGCTAGCTACAATGAGCAGTTCTTC. The encoded protein is CATSRAASYNEQFF.

This clone appeared once. J is TRBJ2-7 and V is TRBV15; a possible D gene is TRBD2 (6 bases). The germline V gene encodes CDR1 LNHNV and CDR2 YYDKDF (reference sequence). This CDR3 contains 14 residues. V gave up 4 bases and J gave up 5 bases, with 15 bases separating them. The CDR3 sequence is CATSNIRGFHEQYF. CDR3 nucleotides: TGTGCCACCAGCAATATTCGGGGGTTCCACGAGCAGTACTTC.

This chain joins TRBV7-9 and TRBJ2-5; the D is unclear. The DNA end is a closer match to TRBJ2-7, so the J assignment may be wrong. Germline V gives CDR1 SEHNR, CDR2 FQNEAQ (reference sequence). The CDR3 loop spans 11 amino acids. CDR3 sequence (DNA): TGTGCCAGCAGCAGAGGCCCCGAGCAGTACTTC. Protein product: CASSRGPEQYF.

This chain links TRBV19 with TRBJ1-2; D call uncertain. CDR1 is LNHDA and CDR2 is SQIVND in the germline V gene (reference sequence). Trimming took off 1 base at V and 2 bases at J, with 11 bases between the two ends. There are 15 residues in the CDR3. CDR3 loop: CASSIGLNINYGYTF. The CDR3, as DNA: TGTGCCAGTAGTATAGGGCTGAATATAAACTATGGCTACACCTTC.

CDR3 in amino acids: CASSIGQWAGELFF. DNA for the CDR3: TGTGCCAGCAGTATAGGACAGTGGGCCGGGGAGCTGTTTTTT. The genes are TRBV2 and TRBJ2-2; the D gene is possibly TRBD1 (6 bases). V lost 5 bases to trimming and J lost 6 bases, with 13 bases between them. Looked up from germline, CDR1 is SNHLY and CDR2 is FYNNEI. This CDR3 is built from 14 residues. Combining the CDR3 with reference TRBV2 and TRBJ2-2 gives the whole variable domain EPEVTQTPSHQVTQMGQEVILRCVPISNHLYFYWYRQILGQKVEFLVSFYNNEISEKSEIFDDQFSVERPDGSNFTLKIRSTKLEDSAMYFCASSIGQWAGELFFGEGSRLTVL.

The genes are TRBV6-5 and TRBJ2-7, with D perhaps TRBD2 (7 bases). Trimming took 3 bases from V and 3 from J, leaving 15 bases between them. There are 15 residues in the CDR3. CDR1 and CDR2 (germline): MNHEY, SVGAGI. For the CDR3, the DNA is TGTGCCAGCAGTTATTCTGCGGGGGCTTACTACGAGCAGTACTTC. Its translation is CASSYSAGAYYEQYF.

This chain uses TRBV9 with TRBJ1-2; a weak D match, TRBD1 (5 bases). Germline V gene lookup returns CDR1 SGDLS and CDR2 YYNGEE. The CDR3 covers 15 residues. Between the trimmed V and J ends, which lost 0 bases and 4 bases, there was a span of 13 bases. In DNA form, the CDR3 reads TGTGCCAGCAGCGTAGAAGAAGGGGATATCTATGGCTACACCTTC. As protein: CASSVEEGDIYGYTF. Looking up the rest from reference TRBV9 and TRBJ1-2 gives the full variable domain: DSGVTQTPKHLITATGQRVTLRCSPRSGDLSVYWYQQSLDQGLQFLIQYYNGEERAKGNILERFSAQQFPDLHSELNLSSLELGDSALYFCASSVEEGDIYGYTFGSGTRLTVV.

This clone showed up just a few times. The J gene is TRBJ1-2, the V gene TRBV5-4, with unresolved D. There are 15 residues in the CDR3. Germline assignment: CDR1 SGHNT and CDR2 YYREEE (reference sequence). Trimming left V 4 bases short and J 0 bases short, with 13 bases between. The CDR3, as DNA: TGTGCCAGCAGCCTTGGGTACGTCCCTAACTATGGCTACACCTTC. Translated, it gives CASSLGYVPNYGYTF.

This sequence joins TRBV10-3 and TRBJ1-2; D not certain. Germline V gene sequence: CDR1 ENHRY, CDR2 SYGVKD. The CDR3 extends over 13 amino acids. Trimming pared 3 bases from V and 1 base from J, leaving 6 bases between. As DNA, the CDR3 is TGTGCCATCAGTGAACATCTTAACTATGGCTACACCTTC. This sequence encodes CAISEHLNYGYTF.

V and J are TRBV14 and TRBJ1-2; 7 bases match TRBD1. The CDR3 covers 16 residues. V shed 4 bases and J 1 base; nucleotides not matched to a gene: 9. Germline CDR1 and CDR2: SGHDN and FVKESK. The CDR3 sequence: CASSPPGGESNYGYTF. In DNA form, the CDR3 reads TGTGCCAGCAGCCCCCCAGGGGGGGAGAGTAACTATGGCTACACCTTC.

This clone came up once. The gene calls are TRBV4-1 and TRBJ2-3; no clear D. V lost 2 bases and J lost 4, with 4 bases in between. The CDR3 loop spans 12 amino acids. CDR1 and CDR2 (germline): MGHRA, YSYEKL. The CDR3 DNA follows: TGCGCCAGCAGCCAAAGGTCAGATACGCAGTATTTT. Protein: CASSQRSDTQYF.

The rearrangement joins TRBV9 to TRBJ2-1, with 7 bases lining up with TRBD1. V was clipped by 1 base and J by 6 bases; unmatched bases: 1. This CDR3 is 13 amino acids long. Germline assignment: CDR1 SGDLS and CDR2 YYNGEE. DNA of the CDR3: TGTGCCAGCAGCGTACGACAGGGCAATGAGCAGTTCTTC. Its translation is CASSVRQGNEQFF. The full variable domain, in which reference TRBV9 and TRBJ2-1 provide the parts outside the CDR3, is DSGVTQTPKHLITATGQRVTLRCSPRSGDLSVYWYQQSLDQGLQFLIQYYNGEERAKGNILERFSAQQFPDLHSELNLSSLELGDSALYFCASSVRQGNEQFFGPGTRLTVL.

The chain employs TRBV4-2 and TRBJ2-5; D gene unclear. V gave up 1 base and J gave up 4 bases, with 7 bases separating them. The CDR3 has 13 amino acids. Germline values: CDR1 LGHNA, CDR2 YNFKEQ. CDR3 nucleotides: TGTGCCAGCAGCCAAGGGGTGACAGAGACCCAGTACTTC. Amino acid sequence: CASSQGVTETQYF.

V gene TRBV6-1 combines with J gene TRBJ2-7, with TRBD1 matching over 8 bases. Germline-derived CDR1 and CDR2 are MNHNS and SASEGT. This CDR3 spans 15 amino acids. V lost 4 bases and J lost 4; bases outside the gene matches: 9. CDR3 in amino acids: CASSALRQGSYEQYF. CDR3 in DNA: TGTGCCAGCAGTGCCCTCCGACAGGGGTCGTACGAGCAGTACTTC.

The chain has TRBV18 and TRBJ2-2, with D uncertain. Germline lookup yields CDR1 KGHSH and CDR2 LQKENI. Trimming took off 0 bases at V and 6 bases at J, with 8 bases between the two ends. The CDR3 contains 14 residues. Written as DNA, the CDR3 is TGTGCCAGCTCACCACCGGGTCGCTCCGGGGAGCTGTTTTTT. Translating gives CASSPPGRSGELFF.

V usage is TRBV11-2 and J usage is TRBJ1-1; 7 bases line up with TRBD1. CDR1 is SGHAT, CDR2 FQNNGV, per germline. CDR3 length: 12 residues. V lost 5 bases, J lost 7 bases, and 4 bases stayed unmatched. This CDR3 reads CASSQTGHEAFF. CDR3 in DNA: TGTGCCAGCAGCCAGACAGGGCATGAAGCTTTCTTT.